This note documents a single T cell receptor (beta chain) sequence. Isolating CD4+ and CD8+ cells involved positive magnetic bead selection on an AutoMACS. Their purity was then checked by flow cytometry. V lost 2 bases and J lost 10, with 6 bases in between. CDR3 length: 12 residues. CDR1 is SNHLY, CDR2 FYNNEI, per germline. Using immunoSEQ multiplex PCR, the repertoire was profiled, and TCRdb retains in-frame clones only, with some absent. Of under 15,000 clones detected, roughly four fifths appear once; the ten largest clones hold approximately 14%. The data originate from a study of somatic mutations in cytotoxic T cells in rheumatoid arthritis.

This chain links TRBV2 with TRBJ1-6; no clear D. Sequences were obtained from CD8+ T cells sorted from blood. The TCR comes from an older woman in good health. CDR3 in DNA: TGTGCCAGCAGTGAAACTTTATCACCCCTCCACTTT. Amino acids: CASSETLSPLHF.